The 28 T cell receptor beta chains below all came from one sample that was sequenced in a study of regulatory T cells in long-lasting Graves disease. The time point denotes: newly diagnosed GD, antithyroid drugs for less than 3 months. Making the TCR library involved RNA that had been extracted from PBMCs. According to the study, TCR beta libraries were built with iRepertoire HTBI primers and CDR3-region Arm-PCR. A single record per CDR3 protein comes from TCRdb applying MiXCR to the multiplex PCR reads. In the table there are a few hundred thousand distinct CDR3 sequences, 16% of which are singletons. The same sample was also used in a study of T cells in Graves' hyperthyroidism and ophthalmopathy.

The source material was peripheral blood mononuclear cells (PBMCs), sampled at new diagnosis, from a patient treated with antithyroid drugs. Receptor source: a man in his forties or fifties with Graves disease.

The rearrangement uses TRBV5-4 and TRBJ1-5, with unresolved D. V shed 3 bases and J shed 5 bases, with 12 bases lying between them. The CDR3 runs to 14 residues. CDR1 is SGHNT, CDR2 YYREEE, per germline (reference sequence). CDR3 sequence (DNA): TGTGCCAGCAGCTCCCGGGTCGACTATCAGCCCCAGCATTTT. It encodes CASSSRVDYQPQHF.

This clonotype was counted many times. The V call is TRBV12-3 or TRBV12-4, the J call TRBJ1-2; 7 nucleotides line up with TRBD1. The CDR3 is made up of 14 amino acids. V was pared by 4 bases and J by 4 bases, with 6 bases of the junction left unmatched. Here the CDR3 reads CASSSGGGGYGYTF. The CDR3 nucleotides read TGTGCCAGCAGTTCAGGAGGGGGCGGCTATGGCTACACCTTC.

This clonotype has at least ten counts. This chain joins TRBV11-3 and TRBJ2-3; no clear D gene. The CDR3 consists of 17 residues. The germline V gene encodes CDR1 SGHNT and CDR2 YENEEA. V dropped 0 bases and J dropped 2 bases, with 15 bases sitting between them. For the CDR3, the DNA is TGTGCCAGCAGCTTAGATGTATGGGGTGTTTCCACAGATACGCAGTATTTT. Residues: CASSLDVWGVSTDTQYF.

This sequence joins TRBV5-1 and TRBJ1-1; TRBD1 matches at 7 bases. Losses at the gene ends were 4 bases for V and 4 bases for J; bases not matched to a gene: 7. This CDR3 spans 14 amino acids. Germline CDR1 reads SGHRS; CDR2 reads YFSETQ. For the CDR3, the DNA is TGCGCCAGCAGCCCATTGACAGGGACCACTGAAGCTTTCTTT. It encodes CASSPLTGTTEAFF.

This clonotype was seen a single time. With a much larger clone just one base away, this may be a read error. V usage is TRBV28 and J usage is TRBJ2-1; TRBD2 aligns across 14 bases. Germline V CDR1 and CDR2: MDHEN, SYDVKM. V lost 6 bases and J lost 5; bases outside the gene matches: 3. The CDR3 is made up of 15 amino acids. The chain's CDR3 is CASRETSGGDNEQFF. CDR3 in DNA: TGTGCCAGCAGAGAGACTAGCGGGGGGGACAATGAGCAGTTCTTC.

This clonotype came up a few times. The chain's CDR3 is CASSVLGPNTEAFF. The CDR3 DNA follows: TGTGCCAGCAGCGTACTGGGGCCGAACACTGAAGCTTTCTTT. The chain recombines TRBV7-6 with TRBJ1-1, with D possibly matching TRBD1 (5 bases). Germline CDR1 and CDR2: SGHVS and FNYEAQ. The V and J ends lost 5 bases and 1 base respectively, with 11 bases between them. The length of the CDR3 is 14 residues.

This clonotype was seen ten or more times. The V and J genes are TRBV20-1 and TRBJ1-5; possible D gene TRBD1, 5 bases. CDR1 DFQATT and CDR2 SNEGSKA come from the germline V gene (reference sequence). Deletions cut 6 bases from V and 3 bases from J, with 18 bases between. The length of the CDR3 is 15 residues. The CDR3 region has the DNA TGCAGTGCAGAATCGGGCGGGGCCTTCAATCAGCCCCAGCATTTT. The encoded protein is CSAESGGAFNQPQHF.

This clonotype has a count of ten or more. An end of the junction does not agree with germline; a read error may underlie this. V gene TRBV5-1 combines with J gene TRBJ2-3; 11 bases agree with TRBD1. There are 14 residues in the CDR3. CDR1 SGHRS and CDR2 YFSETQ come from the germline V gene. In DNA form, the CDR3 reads TGTGCCAGCAGTTTCGGACAGGGGGCTGATACGCAGTATTTT. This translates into CASSFGQGADTQYF.

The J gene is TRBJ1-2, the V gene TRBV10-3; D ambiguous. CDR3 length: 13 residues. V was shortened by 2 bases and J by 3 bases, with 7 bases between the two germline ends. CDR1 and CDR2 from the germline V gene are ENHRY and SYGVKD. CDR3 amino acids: CAISEPRDYGYTF. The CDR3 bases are TGTGCCATCAGTGAGCCAAGGGACTATGGCTACACCTTC.

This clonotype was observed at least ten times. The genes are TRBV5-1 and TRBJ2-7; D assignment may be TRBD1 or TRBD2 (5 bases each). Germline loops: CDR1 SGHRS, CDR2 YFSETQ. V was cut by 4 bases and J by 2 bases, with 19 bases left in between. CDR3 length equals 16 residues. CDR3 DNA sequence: TGCGCCAGCAGCCAAAGTGGGGGTAGGGATACCTACGAGCAGTACTTC. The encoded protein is CASSQSGGRDTYEQYF.

Here the CDR3 DNA reads TGTGCCAGCAGCTCCCATGGTGATACGCAGTATTTT. Amino acids: CASSSHGDTQYF. This chain links TRBV7-2 with TRBJ2-3; no firm D call. V was pared by 4 bases and J by 6 bases, with 8 bases between. Germline V gene lookup returns CDR1 SGHTA and CDR2 FQGNSA. The CDR3 covers 12 residues.

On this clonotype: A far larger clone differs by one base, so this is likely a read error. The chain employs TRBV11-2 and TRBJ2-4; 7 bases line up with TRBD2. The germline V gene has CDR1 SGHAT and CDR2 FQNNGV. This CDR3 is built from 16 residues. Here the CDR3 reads CASTLGAGRAKNTQYF. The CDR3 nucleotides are TGTGCCAGCACCCTAGGGGCGGGGAGGGCCAAAAACACTCAGTACTTC.

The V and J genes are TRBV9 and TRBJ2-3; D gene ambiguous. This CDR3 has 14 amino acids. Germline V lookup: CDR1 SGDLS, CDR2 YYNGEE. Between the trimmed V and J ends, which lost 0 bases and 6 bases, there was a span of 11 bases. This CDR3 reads CASSVGAVWDTQYF. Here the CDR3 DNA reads TGTGCCAGCAGCGTAGGGGCGGTCTGGGATACGCAGTATTTT.

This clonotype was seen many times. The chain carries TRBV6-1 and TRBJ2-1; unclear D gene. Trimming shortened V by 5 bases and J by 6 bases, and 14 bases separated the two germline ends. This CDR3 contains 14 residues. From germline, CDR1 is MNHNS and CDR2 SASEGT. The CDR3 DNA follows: TGTGCCAGCAGTTTCGGGTCCCAAGCCAATGAGCAGTTCTTC. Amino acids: CASSFGSQANEQFF.

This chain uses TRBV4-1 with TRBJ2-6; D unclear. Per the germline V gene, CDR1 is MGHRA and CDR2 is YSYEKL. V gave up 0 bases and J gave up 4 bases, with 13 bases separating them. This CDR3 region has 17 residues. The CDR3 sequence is CASSQEDGLGGANVLTF. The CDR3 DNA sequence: TGCGCCAGCAGCCAAGAGGACGGCCTGGGAGGGGCCAACGTCCTGACTTTC.

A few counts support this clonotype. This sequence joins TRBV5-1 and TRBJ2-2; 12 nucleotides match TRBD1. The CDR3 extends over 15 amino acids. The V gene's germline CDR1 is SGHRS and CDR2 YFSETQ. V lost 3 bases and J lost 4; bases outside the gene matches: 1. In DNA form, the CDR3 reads TGCGCCAGCAGCTGGGGACAGGGGGCCACCGGGGAGCTGTTTTTT. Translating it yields CASSWGQGATGELFF.

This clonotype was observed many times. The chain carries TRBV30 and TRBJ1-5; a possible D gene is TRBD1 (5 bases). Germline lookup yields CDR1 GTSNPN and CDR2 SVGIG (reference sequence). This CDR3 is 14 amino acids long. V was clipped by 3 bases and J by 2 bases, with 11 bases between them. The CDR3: CAWSPGLGNQPQHF. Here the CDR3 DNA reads TGTGCCTGGAGCCCAGGGTTGGGCAATCAGCCCCAGCATTTT.

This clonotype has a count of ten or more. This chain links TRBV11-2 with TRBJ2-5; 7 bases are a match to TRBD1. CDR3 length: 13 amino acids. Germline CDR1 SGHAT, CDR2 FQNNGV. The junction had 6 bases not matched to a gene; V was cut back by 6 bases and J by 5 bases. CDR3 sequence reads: CASRTTGAETQYF. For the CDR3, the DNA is TGTGCCAGCAGGACTACAGGGGCGGAGACCCAGTACTTC.

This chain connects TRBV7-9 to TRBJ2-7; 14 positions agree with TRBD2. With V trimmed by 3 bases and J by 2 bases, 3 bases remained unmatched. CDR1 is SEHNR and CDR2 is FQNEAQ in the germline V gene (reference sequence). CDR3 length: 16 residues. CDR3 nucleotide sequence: TGTGCCAGCAGCTTGCTGACTAGCGGGGGGGCCTACGAGCAGTACTTC. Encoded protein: CASSLLTSGGAYEQYF.

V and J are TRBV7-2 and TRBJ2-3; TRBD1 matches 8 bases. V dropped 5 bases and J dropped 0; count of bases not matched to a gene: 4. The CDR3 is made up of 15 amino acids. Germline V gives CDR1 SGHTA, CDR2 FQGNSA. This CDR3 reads CASSIDRGSTDTQYF. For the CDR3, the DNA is TGTGCCAGCAGCATTGACAGGGGTAGCACAGATACGCAGTATTTT.

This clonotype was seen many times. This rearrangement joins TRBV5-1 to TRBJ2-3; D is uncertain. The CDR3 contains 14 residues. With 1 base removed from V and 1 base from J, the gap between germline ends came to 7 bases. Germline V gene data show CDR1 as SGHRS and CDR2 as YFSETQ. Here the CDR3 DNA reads TGCGCCAGCAGCTTGTCGGCGGGCACAGATACGCAGTATTTT. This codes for CASSLSAGTDTQYF.

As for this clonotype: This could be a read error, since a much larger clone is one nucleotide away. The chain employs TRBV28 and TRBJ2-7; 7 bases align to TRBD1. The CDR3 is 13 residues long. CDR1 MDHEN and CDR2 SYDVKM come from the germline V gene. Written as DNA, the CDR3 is TGTGCCAGCAGGGAGGACAGGCTGTTCGAGCAGTGCTTC. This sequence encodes CASREDRLFEQCF.

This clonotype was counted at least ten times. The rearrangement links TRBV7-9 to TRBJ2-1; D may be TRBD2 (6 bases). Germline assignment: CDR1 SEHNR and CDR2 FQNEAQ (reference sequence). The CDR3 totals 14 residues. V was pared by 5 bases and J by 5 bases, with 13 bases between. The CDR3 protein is CASSPRGVDNEQFF. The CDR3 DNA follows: TGTGCCAGCAGCCCGCGGGGAGTGGACAATGAGCAGTTCTTC. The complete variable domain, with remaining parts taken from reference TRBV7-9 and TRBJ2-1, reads DTGVSQNPRHKITKRGQNVTFRCDPISEHNRLYWYRQTLGQGPEFLTYFQNEAQLEKSRLLSDRFSAERPKGSFSTLEIQRTEQGDSAMYLCASSPRGVDNEQFFGPGTRLTVL.

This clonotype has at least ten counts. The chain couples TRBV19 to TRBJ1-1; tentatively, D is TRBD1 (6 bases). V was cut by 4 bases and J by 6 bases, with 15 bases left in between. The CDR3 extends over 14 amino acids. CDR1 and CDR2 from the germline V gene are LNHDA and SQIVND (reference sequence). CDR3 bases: TGTGCCAGTAGTAGGGACAATTCTCGGGCTGAAGCTTTCTTT. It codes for CASSRDNSRAEAFF.

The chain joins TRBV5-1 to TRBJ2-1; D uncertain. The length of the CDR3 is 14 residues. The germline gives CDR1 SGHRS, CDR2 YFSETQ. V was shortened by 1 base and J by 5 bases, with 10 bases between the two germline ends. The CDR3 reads CASSLYSQNNEQFF. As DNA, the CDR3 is TGCGCCAGCAGCTTGTACAGCCAGAACAATGAGCAGTTCTTC.

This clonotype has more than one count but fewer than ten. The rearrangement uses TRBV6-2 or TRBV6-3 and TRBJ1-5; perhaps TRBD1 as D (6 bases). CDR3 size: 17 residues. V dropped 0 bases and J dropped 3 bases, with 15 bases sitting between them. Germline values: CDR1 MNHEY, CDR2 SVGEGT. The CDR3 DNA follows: TGTGCCAGCAGTTACTCCCCCACTAGACAGGACAATCAGCCCCAGCATTTT. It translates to CASSYSPTRQDNQPQHF.

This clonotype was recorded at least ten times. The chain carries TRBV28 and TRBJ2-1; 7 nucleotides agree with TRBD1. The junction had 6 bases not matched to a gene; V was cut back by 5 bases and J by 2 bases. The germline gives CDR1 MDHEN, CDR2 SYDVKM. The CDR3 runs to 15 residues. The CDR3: CASSTRDSTYNEQFF. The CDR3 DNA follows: TGTGCCAGCAGTACCCGGGACAGCACCTACAATGAGCAGTTCTTC.

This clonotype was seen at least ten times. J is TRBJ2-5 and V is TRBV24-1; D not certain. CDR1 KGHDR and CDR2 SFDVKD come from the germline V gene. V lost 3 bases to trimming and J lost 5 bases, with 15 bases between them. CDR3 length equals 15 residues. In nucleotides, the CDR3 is TGTGCCACCAGTGATCCCATATTGAGCCAGGAGACCCAGTACTTC. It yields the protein CATSDPILSQETQYF.